This note documents a single T cell receptor (beta chain) sequence. As yet, its antigen is unknown. Possible read error: a much larger clone is one base away. Germline V CDR1 and CDR2: MNHNS, SASEGT. This CDR3 is 15 amino acids long. Researchers took RNA transcripts and amplified the TCR beta CDR3 regions from them. TCR CDR3 underwent first-round RT-PCR with the HTBI primer set. TCRdb reprocessed the multiplex PCR reads with MiXCR, giving one entry per CDR3 protein. The table has around 350,000 distinct CDR3 sequences, 15% to 18% seen once. The sample comes from a study of T cells in Graves' hyperthyroidism and ophthalmopathy. Study information: Peripheral blood was collected at initial diagnosis, before any treatment. Study-wide findings and caveats: Also found in blood were most expanded thyroid clonotypes above 0.001.

Patients between 18 and 65 years old had hyperthyroidism, newly diagnosed and lasting under 2 months. Exclusion criteria comprised uncontrolled infection, other autoimmune disease, pregnancy or lactation. V usage is TRBV6-1 and J usage is TRBJ2-1, with TRBD2 identical over 8 bases. The sequencing input was blood. The clonotype originates from a woman between 18 and 29 years old with Graves' hyperthyroidism that later progressed to Graves' ophthalmopathy. The chain's CDR3 is CAGSQLAVSYNEQFF. CDR3 nucleotides: TGTGCCGGCAGCCAACTAGCGGTTTCCTACAATGAGCAGTTCTTC.